This T cell receptor beta chain was recorded in a study of blood T cell repertoires in COVID-19. Generated by immunoSEQ multiplex PCR, the TCRdb table keeps only in-frame clones and is missing some. The repertoire holds 150,000 to 200,000 clones, with approximately 83% as singletons. Germline V gene data show CDR1 as SEHNR and CDR2 as FQNEAQ (reference sequence). The CDR3 length is 14 residues. V was shortened by 6 bases and J by 5 bases, with 16 bases between the two germline ends. What was sequenced was peripheral blood. The chain couples TRBV7-9 to TRBJ1-2; no firm D call. The source of this sequence is a man in his 60s with acute or convalescent COVID-19. This CDR3 reads CASSSDREGYGYTF. The CDR3 DNA reads as TGTGCCAGCAGTTCGGACCGGGAAGGGTATGGCTACACCTTC.